This T cell receptor beta chain comes out of a study of T cells in Graves' hyperthyroidism and ophthalmopathy. The ends were cut back, 8 bases at V and 2 bases at J, with 14 bases in the middle. The germline CDR1 and CDR2 sequences are ENHRY and SYGVKD. This CDR3 has 14 residues. Exclusion of patients followed from uncontrolled infection, other autoimmune disease, pregnancy or lactation. From RNA transcripts, TCR beta CDR3 regions were amplified. TCR CDR3 underwent first-round RT-PCR with the HTBI primer set. TCRdb re-derived calls from the multiplex PCR reads in MiXCR, one entry per CDR3 protein. The profile shows around 300,000 distinct CDR3 sequences, over 11% of them singletons. This clonotype has ten or more counts.

The rearrangement uses TRBV10-3 and TRBJ2-3; tentatively, D is TRBD2 (6 bases). The sequence came from a woman under 40 with Graves' hyperthyroidism. Sequenced: blood. The DNA of the CDR3 is TGTGCCATCGGTATTAGCGGACCCACAGATACGCAGTATTTT. Its translation: CAIGISGPTDTQYF.